The clone carrying this TCR beta chain was seen a handful of times. These data come from a study of blood T cells in healthy people across ages. Trimming took off 3 bases at V and 2 bases at J, with 18 bases between the two ends. The length of the CDR3 is 17 residues. Germline lookup yields CDR1 MNHEY and CDR2 SMNVEV (reference sequence). PCR was performed a second time for about 7 to 11 cycles using a sample-barcoded 5' primer and a J-beta primer mix. TCRdb re-called the 5' RACE reads with MiXCR, one entry per CDR3 protein. The data contain 910,000 or so distinct CDR3 sequences, roughly 51% of them singletons.

Specimen: blood. This chain connects TRBV27 to TRBJ2-3; D is perhaps TRBD1 (6 bases). This clonotype was obtained from a woman aged 55-70 years in good health. The CDR3, as DNA: TGTGCCAGCAGTTTCCCGCTGACCGGGACAATCACAGATACGCAGTATTTT. Amino acids: CASSFPLTGTITDTQYF.